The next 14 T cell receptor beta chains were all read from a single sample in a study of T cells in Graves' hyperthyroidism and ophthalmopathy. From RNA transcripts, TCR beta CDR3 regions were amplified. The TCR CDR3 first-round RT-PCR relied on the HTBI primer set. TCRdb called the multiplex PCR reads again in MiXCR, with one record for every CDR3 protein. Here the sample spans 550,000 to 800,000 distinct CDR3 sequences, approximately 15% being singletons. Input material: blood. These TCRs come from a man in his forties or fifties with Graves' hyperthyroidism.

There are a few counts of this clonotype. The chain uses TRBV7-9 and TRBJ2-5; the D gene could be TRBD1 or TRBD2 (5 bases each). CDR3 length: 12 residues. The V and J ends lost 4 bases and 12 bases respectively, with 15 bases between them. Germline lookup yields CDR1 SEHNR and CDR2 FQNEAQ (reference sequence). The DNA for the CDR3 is TGTGCCAGCAGCTATTCCGGGACCGGGGAGTACTTC. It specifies CASSYSGTGEYF.

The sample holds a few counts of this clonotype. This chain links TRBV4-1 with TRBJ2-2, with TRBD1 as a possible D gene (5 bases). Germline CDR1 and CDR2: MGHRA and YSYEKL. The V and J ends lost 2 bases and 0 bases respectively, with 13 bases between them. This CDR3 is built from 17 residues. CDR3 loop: CASSQYPLGANTGELFF. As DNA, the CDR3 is TGCGCCAGCAGCCAATACCCTCTAGGGGCGAACACCGGGGAGCTGTTTTTT.

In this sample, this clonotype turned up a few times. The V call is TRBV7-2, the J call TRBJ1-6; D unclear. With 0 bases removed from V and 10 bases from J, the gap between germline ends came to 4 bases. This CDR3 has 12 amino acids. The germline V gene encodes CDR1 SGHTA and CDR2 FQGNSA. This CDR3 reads CASSLAVSPLHF. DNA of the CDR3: TGTGCCAGCAGCTTAGCGGTGTCACCCCTCCACTTT.

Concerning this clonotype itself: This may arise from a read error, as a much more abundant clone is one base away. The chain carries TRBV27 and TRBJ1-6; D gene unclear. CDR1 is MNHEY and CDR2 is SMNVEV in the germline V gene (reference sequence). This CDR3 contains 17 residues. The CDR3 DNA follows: TGTGCCAGCAGTTTATTCTCGGACTCGTACTATAATCCACCCCTCCACTTT. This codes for CASSLFSDSYYNPPLHF.

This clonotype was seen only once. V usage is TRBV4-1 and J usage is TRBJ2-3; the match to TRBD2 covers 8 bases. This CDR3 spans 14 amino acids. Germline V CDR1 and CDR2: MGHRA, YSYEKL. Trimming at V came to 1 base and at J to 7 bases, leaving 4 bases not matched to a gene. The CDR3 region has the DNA TGCGCCAGCAGCCAAGTCGGGACTAGATATACGCAGTATTTT. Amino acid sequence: CASSQVGTRYTQYF.

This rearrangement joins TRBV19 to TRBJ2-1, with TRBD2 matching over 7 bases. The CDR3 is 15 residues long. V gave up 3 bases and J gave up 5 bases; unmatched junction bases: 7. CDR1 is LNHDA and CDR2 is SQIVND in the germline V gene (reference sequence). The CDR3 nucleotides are TGTGCCAGTAGTATCGGAGGGAGGGGAAACAATGAGCAGTTCTTC. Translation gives CASSIGGRGNNEQFF.

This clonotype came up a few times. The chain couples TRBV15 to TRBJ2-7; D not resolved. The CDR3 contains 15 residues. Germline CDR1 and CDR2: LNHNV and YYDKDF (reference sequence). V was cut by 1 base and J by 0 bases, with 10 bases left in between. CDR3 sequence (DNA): TGTGCCACCAGCAGAGGGGCTTCCAGCTCCTACGAGCAGTACTTC. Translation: CATSRGASSSYEQYF.

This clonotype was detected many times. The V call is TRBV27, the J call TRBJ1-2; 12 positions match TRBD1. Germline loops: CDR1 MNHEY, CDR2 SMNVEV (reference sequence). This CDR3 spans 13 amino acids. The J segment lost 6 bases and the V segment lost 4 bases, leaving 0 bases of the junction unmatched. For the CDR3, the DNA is TGTGCCAGCAGTTGGGACAGGGGGCATGGCTACACCTTC. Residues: CASSWDRGHGYTF.

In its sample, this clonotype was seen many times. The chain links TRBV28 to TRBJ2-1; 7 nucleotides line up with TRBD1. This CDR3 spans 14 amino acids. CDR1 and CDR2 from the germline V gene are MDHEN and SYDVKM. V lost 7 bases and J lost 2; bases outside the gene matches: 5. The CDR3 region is CASTTGTAYNEQFF. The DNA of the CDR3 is TGTGCCAGCACTACAGGGACAGCCTACAATGAGCAGTTCTTC.

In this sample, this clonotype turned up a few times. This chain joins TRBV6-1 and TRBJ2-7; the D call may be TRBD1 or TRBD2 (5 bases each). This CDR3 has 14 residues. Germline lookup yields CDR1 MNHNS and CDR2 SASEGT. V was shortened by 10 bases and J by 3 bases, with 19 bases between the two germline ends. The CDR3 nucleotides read TGTGCCACCTCGACGGGGACCTGGAGCTACGAGCAGTACTTC. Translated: CATSTGTWSYEQYF.

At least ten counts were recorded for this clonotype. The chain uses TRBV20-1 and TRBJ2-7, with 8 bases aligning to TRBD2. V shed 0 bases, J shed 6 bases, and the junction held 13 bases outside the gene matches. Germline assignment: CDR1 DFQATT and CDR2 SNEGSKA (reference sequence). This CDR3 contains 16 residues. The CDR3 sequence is CSAREPMGTSQLEQYF. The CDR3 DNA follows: TGCAGTGCTAGAGAACCAATGGGGACTAGTCAGCTCGAGCAGTACTTC.

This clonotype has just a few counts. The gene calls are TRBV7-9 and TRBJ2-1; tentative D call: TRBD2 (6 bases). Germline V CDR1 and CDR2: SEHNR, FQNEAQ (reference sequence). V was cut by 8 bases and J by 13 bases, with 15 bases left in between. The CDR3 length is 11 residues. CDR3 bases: TGTGCCAGCCAGGCGGGACCTTCCCAGTTCTTC. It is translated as CASQAGPSQFF.

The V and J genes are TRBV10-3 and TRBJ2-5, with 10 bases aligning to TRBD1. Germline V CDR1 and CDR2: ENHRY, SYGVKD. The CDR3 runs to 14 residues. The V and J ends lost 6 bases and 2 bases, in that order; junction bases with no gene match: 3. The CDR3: CAIRGGQGQETQYF. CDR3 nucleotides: TGTGCCATCAGAGGGGGACAGGGGCAAGAGACCCAGTACTTC.

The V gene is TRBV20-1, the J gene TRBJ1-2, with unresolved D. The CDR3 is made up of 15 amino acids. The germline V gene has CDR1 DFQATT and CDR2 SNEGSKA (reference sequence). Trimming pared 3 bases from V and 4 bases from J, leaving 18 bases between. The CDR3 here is CSARVDSRLSYGYTF. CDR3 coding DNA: TGCAGTGCTAGGGTAGACTCCCGCCTCAGCTATGGCTACACCTTC.